This passage covers 27 T cell receptor beta chains from one sample sequenced in a study of T-cell reconstitution after alpha-beta-depleted transplantation in children. During its preparation, the TCRbeta library received unique molecular identifiers. TCRdb re-analysed the PCR reads in MiXCR, keeping a single row per CDR3 protein. The sample has about 1,000,000 distinct CDR3 sequences, about 31% seen once. Sequencing was performed on PBMCs, mostly from graft donor cells, taken 360 days after TCRalphabeta/CD19-depleted stem cell transplant. Receptors were obtained from a boy in the first two years of life who had a stem cell transplant for SCID, so the T cells may come from the graft donor.

Only a few counts were recorded for this clonotype. The rearrangement uses TRBV7-9 and TRBJ2-3, with D perhaps matching TRBD1 (7 bases). The CDR3 contains 14 residues. Germline V CDR1 and CDR2: SEHNR, FQNEAQ (reference sequence). V lost 7 bases and J lost 5, with 16 bases in between. CDR3 protein: CASTEGQGGDTQYF. CDR3 sequence (DNA): TGTGCCAGCACCGAGGGGCAGGGGGGAGATACGCAGTATTTT.

This chain uses TRBV9 with TRBJ2-1; no reliable D call. Trimming stripped 4 bases from V and 8 bases from J, with 10 bases between. From germline, CDR1 is SGDLS and CDR2 YYNGEE. This CDR3 spans 12 amino acids. CDR3 DNA sequence: TGTGCCAGCAGCCCAATGGTCCATGAGCAGTTCTTC. Translated, it gives CASSPMVHEQFF.

The V call is TRBV12-3 or TRBV12-4, the J call TRBJ1-1, with D uncertain. The ends were cut back, 3 bases at V and 8 bases at J, with 7 bases in the middle. The CDR3 loop spans 11 amino acids. The CDR3 loop reads CASSFRKEAFF. The CDR3 DNA reads as TGTGCCAGCAGTTTCCGTAAGGAAGCTTTCTTT.

This clonotype was seen a few times. The chain has TRBV5-1 and TRBJ2-1; TRBD1 matches 9 bases. There are 14 residues in the CDR3. CDR1 and CDR2 (germline): SGHRS, YFSETQ. With V trimmed by 4 bases and J by 5 bases, 4 bases remained unmatched. This CDR3 reads CASSPGTGNNEQFF. In nucleotides, the CDR3 is TGCGCCAGCAGCCCAGGGACAGGGAACAATGAGCAGTTCTTC.

The rearrangement joins TRBV18 to TRBJ2-1; no clear D. The CDR3 contains 15 residues. CDR1 and CDR2 from the germline V gene are KGHSH and LQKENI. Between the trimmed V and J ends, which lost 6 bases and 13 bases, there was a span of 25 bases. The CDR3 DNA follows: TGTGCCAGCTCCCCTCTTCCGGGCCTCTACATGGGTCAGTTCTTC. As protein: CASSPLPGLYMGQFF.

At least ten counts were recorded for this clonotype. The J gene is TRBJ2-7, the V gene TRBV7-8; unclear D gene. This CDR3 has 12 residues. The V and J ends lost 2 bases and 4 bases respectively, with 6 bases between them. Germline assignment: CDR1 SGHVS and CDR2 FQNEAQ. In nucleotides, the CDR3 is TGTGCCAGCAGCTTACCAGCTTACGAGCAGTACTTC. Protein sequence: CASSLPAYEQYF.

This clonotype was counted ten times or more. This sequence joins TRBV20-1 and TRBJ2-5; tentatively, D is TRBD1 or TRBD2 (5 bases each). This CDR3 contains 14 residues. Germline CDR1 reads DFQATT; CDR2 reads SNEGSKA (reference sequence). Trimming removed 0 bases at V and 5 bases at J, with 13 bases between. CDR3 nucleotide sequence: TGCAGTGCTAGAGATCTGGGGGTCCGGGAGACCCAGTACTTC. Translated, it gives CSARDLGVRETQYF.

The chain combines TRBV7-3 with TRBJ2-1, with 7 positions matching TRBD2. Trimming cost V 3 bases and J 2 bases; bases outside gene matches: 4. The CDR3 loop spans 15 amino acids. Per the germline V gene, CDR1 is SGHTA and CDR2 is FQGTGA. The CDR3 sequence: CASSFRLAPYNEQFF. DNA for the CDR3: TGTGCCAGCAGCTTTAGACTAGCCCCCTACAATGAGCAGTTCTTC.

V gene TRBV4-1 combines with J gene TRBJ2-7; 8 bases line up with TRBD2. Trimming removed 0 bases from V and 3 bases from J; junction bases left unmatched: 7. The CDR3 totals 16 residues. Germline V gene data show CDR1 as MGHRA and CDR2 as YSYEKL. This chain's CDR3 is CASSQDGRGALYEQYF. As DNA, the CDR3 is TGCGCCAGCAGCCAAGATGGGCGGGGGGCCCTCTACGAGCAGTACTTC.

The rearrangement uses TRBV20-1 and TRBJ1-2, with D possibly being TRBD1 (5 bases). This CDR3 is 11 amino acids long. Germline loops: CDR1 DFQATT, CDR2 SNEGSKA (reference sequence). With 0 bases removed from V and 11 bases from J, the gap between germline ends came to 10 bases. The CDR3, as DNA: TGCAGTGCTAGAGATCGGCAGGGATACACCTTC. Residues: CSARDRQGYTF.

The CDR3 nucleotides are TGCGCCAGCAGCCCGGGGACACCTTATAACTATGGCTACACCTTC. Its protein product is CASSPGTPYNYGYTF. The chain joins TRBV5-1 to TRBJ1-2; a possible D gene is TRBD1 (6 bases). This CDR3 comprises 15 residues. The germline V gene encodes CDR1 SGHRS and CDR2 YFSETQ. The V end lost 4 bases, the J end lost 1 base, and 14 bases lay between the germline ends. The full variable domain, in which reference TRBV5-1 and TRBJ1-2 provide the parts outside the CDR3, is KAGVTQTPRYLIKTRGQQVTLSCSPISGHRSVSWYQQTPGQGLQFLFEYFSETQRNKGNFPGRFSGRQFSNSRSEMNVSTLELGDSALYLCASSPGTPYNYGYTFGSGTRLTVV.

The chain is built from TRBV12-3 or TRBV12-4 and TRBJ2-1; 8 bases line up with TRBD2. The ends lost 4 bases at V and 8 bases at J; junction bases unmatched: 10. The CDR3 runs 15 residues. The CDR3 loop is CASSYSSGGADEQFF. The CDR3 nucleotides read TGTGCCAGCAGTTACAGTTCCGGGGGGGCAGATGAGCAGTTCTTC.

The V call is TRBV3-1, the J call TRBJ1-5; D unresolved. V was pared by 0 bases and J by 1 base, with 16 bases between. This CDR3 is built from 18 residues. From germline, CDR1 is LGHDT and CDR2 YNNKEL (reference sequence). In DNA form, the CDR3 reads TGTGCCAGCAGCCAAGATTTTCCCAGGCCCTACAGCAATCAGCCCCAGCATTTT. Translating gives CASSQDFPRPYSNQPQHF.

This clonotype showed up just a few times. This rearrangement joins TRBV9 to TRBJ1-1; D call uncertain. The V and J ends lost 2 bases and 4 bases respectively, with 3 bases between them. The CDR3 sequence is 11 residues long. Germline V gene sequence: CDR1 SGDLS, CDR2 YYNGEE. CDR3 amino acids: CASSVITEAFF. The CDR3 bases are TGTGCCAGCAGCGTCATCACTGAAGCTTTCTTT.

The V gene is TRBV4-1, the J gene TRBJ2-3; the D gene is possibly TRBD1 (6 bases). V gave up 1 base and J gave up 0 bases, with 11 bases separating them. Germline V gene sequence: CDR1 MGHRA, CDR2 YSYEKL. This CDR3 has 16 amino acids. For the CDR3, the DNA is TGCGCCAGCAGCCAAGTGGACAGATCTAGCACAGATACGCAGTATTTT. Protein product: CASSQVDRSSTDTQYF.

The chain recombines TRBV7-2 with TRBJ1-4; 7 bases are shared with TRBD1. V trimming: 5 bases; J trimming: 4 bases; junction bases outside the gene matches: 4. CDR1 SGHTA and CDR2 FQGNSA come from the germline V gene. This CDR3 has 14 amino acids. CDR3 loop: CASSPRGDNEKLFF. The CDR3, as DNA: TGTGCCAGCAGCCCCAGGGGGGATAATGAAAAACTGTTTTTT.

The CDR3 region is CASSTLAVTDTQYF. CDR3 nucleotide sequence: TGTGCCAGTAGTACCCTAGCGGTTACAGATACGCAGTATTTT. This sequence joins TRBV19 and TRBJ2-3, with 7 positions matching TRBD2. CDR3 size: 14 residues. Germline CDR1 is LNHDA and CDR2 is SQIVND (reference sequence). Unmatched junction bases numbered 4, after V lost 4 bases and J lost 3 bases.

The rearrangement joins TRBV20-1 to TRBJ2-7; D unclear. The CDR3 consists of 12 residues. V was clipped by 5 bases and J by 1 base, with 9 bases between them. Looked up from germline, CDR1 is DFQATT and CDR2 is SNEGSKA (reference sequence). CDR3 in amino acids: CSAGRLSYEQYF. CDR3 coding DNA: TGCAGTGCTGGACGCTTATCCTACGAGCAGTACTTC.

The chain recombines TRBV5-5 with TRBJ2-2; TRBD1 agrees at 8 bases. Germline trimming cut 1 base from V and 2 bases from J; bases unmatched to any gene: 4. This CDR3 is 16 amino acids long. Germline CDR1 SGHKS, CDR2 YYEKEE (reference sequence). CDR3 amino acids: CASSLRTGGNTGELFF. The CDR3 coding sequence is TGTGCCAGCAGCTTGCGCACAGGGGGTAACACCGGGGAGCTGTTTTTT.

This clonotype was found a few times. The CDR3 region has the DNA TGTGCCACGACCTCTGGAAACACCATATATTTT. Its protein product is CATTSGNTIYF. V and J are TRBV6-5 and TRBJ1-3; no reliable D call. The CDR3 is made up of 11 amino acids. Between the trimmed V and J ends, which lost 10 bases and 0 bases, there was a span of 4 bases. Germline lookup yields CDR1 MNHEY and CDR2 SVGAGI.

This clonotype showed up just a few times. This rearrangement joins TRBV5-1 to TRBJ2-1; no firm D call. Germline CDR1 reads SGHRS; CDR2 reads YFSETQ. The CDR3 sequence is 14 residues long. The germline V and J ends were trimmed by 3 bases and 6 bases, with 13 bases remaining between them. CDR3 residues: CASSYEQSRNEQFF. The CDR3 nucleotides read TGCGCCAGCAGCTATGAACAGTCTCGCAATGAGCAGTTCTTC.

J is TRBJ2-3 and V is TRBV5-1; D gene uncertain. Germline V gene lookup returns CDR1 SGHRS and CDR2 YFSETQ. This CDR3 is 15 amino acids long. V was trimmed by 1 base and J by 6 bases, leaving 15 bases between them. The CDR3 sequence: CASSLPAQLQDTQYF. Here the CDR3 DNA reads TGCGCCAGCAGCTTGCCGGCACAGCTCCAGGATACGCAGTATTTT.

This clonotype has at least ten counts. The chain recombines TRBV4-1 with TRBJ2-3; D is uncertain. There are 13 residues in the CDR3. The V end lost 3 bases, the J end lost 2 bases, and 6 bases lay between the germline ends. Germline CDR1 is MGHRA and CDR2 is YSYEKL. CDR3 sequence: CASSHLSTDTQYF. Written as DNA, the CDR3 is TGCGCCAGCAGCCATTTATCCACAGATACGCAGTATTTT.

The chain has TRBV4-1 and TRBJ1-2, with a possible D match to TRBD1 (6 bases). The CDR3 length is 15 residues. Germline V gene lookup returns CDR1 MGHRA and CDR2 YSYEKL. The V end lost 3 bases, the J end lost 2 bases, and 13 bases lay between the germline ends. CDR3 in DNA: TGCGCCAGCAGCCAGGCGTCAGGGGTGAACTATGGCTACACCTTC. Translating it yields CASSQASGVNYGYTF.

The V call is TRBV12-3 or TRBV12-4, the J call TRBJ2-5; D gene unclear. CDR3 length: 15 amino acids. The ends were cut back, 7 bases at V and 1 base at J, with 16 bases in the middle. The chain's CDR3 is CASTLRMSAQETQYF. The CDR3 bases are TGTGCCAGCACTTTGAGGATGTCCGCCCAAGAGACCCAGTACTTC.

The rearrangement links TRBV24-1 to TRBJ1-1, with D maybe TRBD1 (6 bases). CDR1 is KGHDR, CDR2 SFDVKD, per germline. Deletions cut 5 bases from V and 5 bases from J, with 14 bases between. This CDR3 is 14 amino acids long. The CDR3 spells CATSVLQGGTEAFF. Written as DNA, the CDR3 is TGTGCCACCAGTGTGCTACAGGGAGGGACTGAAGCTTTCTTT.

The DNA of the CDR3 is TGTGCCAGCAGCTTAAGGGGAAACAGGCGCACAGATACGCAGTATTTT. Translated, it gives CASSLRGNRRTDTQYF. The genes are TRBV7-8 and TRBJ2-3; weak D call: TRBD1 (5 bases). The germline CDR1 and CDR2 sequences are SGHVS and FQNEAQ. V lost 2 bases, J lost 1 base, and 13 bases lay in between. This CDR3 spans 16 amino acids.